A selection of T cell receptor beta chains follows, all from one sample in a study of shared clonotypes between healthy human individuals. Only in-frame clones appear in the TCRdb table, and some are missing; sequencing was by immunoSEQ multiplex PCR. Seen here are around 2.1 million clones, roughly 91% observed once, and the top ten hold about 1.5%. Material for sequencing was naive CD8+ T cells from PBMCs. The source is a man aged 18 to 29 in good health. Some clones in this sample may be carry-over from other donors' samples. The CDR3 runs from the conserved cysteine through the conserved F or W. A D gene is named only where the DNA matches it firmly.

d_call: .; j_call: TRBJ1-2; v_call: TRBV6-5; cdr3_aa: CASSYLGGLLPGYTF
d_call: .; j_call: TRBJ2-1; v_call: TRBV29-1; cdr3_aa: CSVGQGYNEQFF
d_call: .; j_call: TRBJ1-1; v_call: TRBV9; cdr3_aa: CASSASGAEAFF
d_call: .; j_call: TRBJ2-6; v_call: TRBV13; cdr3_aa: CASSPTGNSGANVLTF
d_call: TRBD1; j_call: TRBJ2-1; v_call: TRBV7-9; cdr3_aa: CASSQVGDRGYNEQFF
d_call: .; j_call: TRBJ2-7; v_call: TRBV19; cdr3_aa: CASSIQGGQPEQYF
d_call: TRBD2; j_call: TRBJ2-7; v_call: TRBV11-2; cdr3_aa: CASSSSEAGGPLKQYF
d_call: TRBD1; j_call: TRBJ1-2; v_call: TRBV18; cdr3_aa: CASSPRTGVQEDYGYTF
d_call: .; j_call: TRBJ2-7; v_call: TRBV11-2; cdr3_aa: CASSHGQSYEQYF
d_call: .; j_call: TRBJ2-2; v_call: TRBV5-1; cdr3_aa: CASSLETGRNTGELFF
d_call: .; j_call: TRBJ2-7; v_call: TRBV5-1; cdr3_aa: CASSYGLPYEQYF
d_call: .; j_call: TRBJ2-7; v_call: TRBV7-3; cdr3_aa: CASSSNGWGYEQYF
d_call: .; j_call: TRBJ1-5; v_call: TRBV28; cdr3_aa: CASRIYSNQPQHF
d_call: .; j_call: TRBJ2-3; v_call: TRBV27; cdr3_aa: CASSLQRGGRNTQYF
d_call: TRBD2; j_call: TRBJ2-2; v_call: TRBV7-9; cdr3_aa: CASSSTRSTGLANTGELFF
d_call: .; j_call: TRBJ1-5; v_call: TRBV4-1; cdr3_aa: CASSQGRQPQHF
d_call: .; j_call: TRBJ2-3; v_call: TRBV7-6; cdr3_aa: CASSLWGTSSTDTQYF
d_call: .; j_call: TRBJ1-1; v_call: TRBV7-9; cdr3_aa: CASSLGGLTNTEAFF
d_call: TRBD2; j_call: TRBJ2-1; v_call: TRBV27; cdr3_aa: CASTSGRNEQFF
d_call: .; j_call: TRBJ2-7; v_call: TRBV6-1; cdr3_aa: CASRTRDTTYEQYF
d_call: .; j_call: TRBJ1-5; v_call: TRBV18; cdr3_aa: CASSRGDSNQPQHF
d_call: .; j_call: TRBJ1-2; v_call: TRBV11-2; cdr3_aa: CASSPRGGVGGYTF
d_call: .; j_call: TRBJ2-5; v_call: TRBV10-3; cdr3_aa: CAISDILEETQYF
d_call: TRBD1; j_call: TRBJ1-1; v_call: TRBV7-3; cdr3_aa: CASREPGGEPFF
d_call: .; j_call: TRBJ2-7; v_call: TRBV7-2; cdr3_aa: CASSLIGLGYEQYF
d_call: TRBD2; j_call: TRBJ2-2; v_call: TRBV4-2; cdr3_aa: CASSPVPGLAEGTGELFF
d_call: TRBD2; j_call: TRBJ2-2; v_call: TRBV7-9; cdr3_aa: CASSLGGLAGVQYTGELFF
d_call: TRBD1; j_call: TRBJ2-7; v_call: TRBV29-1; cdr3_aa: CSARTGAPYEQYF
d_call: .; j_call: TRBJ1-2; v_call: TRBV4-1; cdr3_aa: CASSLVGVDGYTF
d_call: .; j_call: TRBJ2-2; v_call: TRBV5-1; cdr3_aa: CASSSLGTSNTGELFF
d_call: .; j_call: TRBJ1-2; v_call: TRBV5-5; cdr3_aa: CASSVGWTADYGYTF
d_call: .; j_call: TRBJ2-1; v_call: TRBV10-3; cdr3_aa: CAISETGSQYNEQFF